This T cell receptor beta chain is from a study of T cell responses to AZD1222 COVID-19 vaccine. Findings and caveats of the study: Close to half of spike-specific TCRs reportedly recognize unmutated variant regions.

Assay used: immunoSEQ multiplex PCR; TCRdb lists only in-frame clones, some missing. This table holds around 150,000 clones, roughly 90% found once. On this clone itself: Antigen specificity is unknown.

The receptor comes from an adult who received the AZD1222 COVID-19 vaccine. The sequencing here drew on peripheral blood, taken 28 days after the second AZD1222 dose.

CDR3 coding DNA: TGCAGTGCTATCTTTCGAGATACGCAGTATTTT. Protein product: CSAIFRDTQYF. V is TRBV20-1 and J is TRBJ2-3; D uncertain. The CDR3 extends over 11 amino acids. Germline V gene data show CDR1 as DFQATT and CDR2 as SNEGSKA (reference sequence). V shed 4 bases and J shed 5 bases, with 7 bases lying between them.